This is a list of T cell receptor beta chains from one sample in a study of CD8+CD57+ T cells in acquired aplastic anemia. TCRdb used MiXCR to reprocess the reads, holding one entry per CDR3 protein. The sample lists 150,000 to 180,000 distinct CDR3 sequences; less than 60% were seen once. Sequenced material: sorted CD4+, CD8+, or CD8+CD57+ T cells (not recorded which) from PBMCs. The receptors shown here come from a human donor with aplastic anemia. Each CDR3 is given with its conserved first and last residue. A D gene is named only where the DNA matches it firmly. Size tells how often a clone was seen (once, few, many) or the class of an expanded clone, and some rows leave it out.

v_call	clone_size	d_call	j_call	cdr3_aa	cdr3_nt
TRBV12-3/TRBV12-4	many	TRBD1	TRBJ2-7	CASSPTGTADRYF	TGTGCCAGCAGCCCTACCGGGACAGCGGATAGGTACTTC
TRBV10-2	once	.	TRBJ2-7	CASEPPSSGAGYEQYF	TGCGCCAGCGAACCGCCCTCCTCCGGGGCAGGCTACGAGCAGTACTTC
TRBV20-1	.	.	TRBJ1-1	CSARVLDNTEAFF	TGCAGTGCTAGAGTCCTGGATAACACTGAAGCTTTCTTT
TRBV4-3	.	.	TRBJ2-7	CASSQDTTSSYEQYF	TGCGCCAGCAGCCAAGATACTACCAGCTCCTACGAGCAGTACTTC
TRBV10-3	.	.	TRBJ1-2	CAISESITGIANYGYTF	TGTGCCATCAGTGAGTCGATTACAGGGATAGCTAACTATGGCTACACCTTC
TRBV11-2	.	TRBD2	TRBJ2-1	CAVDSKGTSGEGNEQFF	TGTGCCGTGGACAGCAAGGGGACTAGCGGTGAGGGCAATGAGCAGTTCTTC
TRBV7-2	.	.	TRBJ2-7	CASSLGGSAYEQYF	TGTGCCAGCAGCTTAGGTGGCAGTGCTTACGAGCAGTACTTC
TRBV7-2	.	.	TRBJ2-2	CAREGTADTGELFF	TGTGCCAGGGAGGGGACAGCTGACACCGGGGAGCTGTTTTTT
TRBV2	.	.	TRBJ1-6	CASRPQGSPLHF	TGTGCCAGCAGACCACAGGGTTCCCCCCTCCACTTT
TRBV29-1	many	.	TRBJ1-1	CSVEHGLVEAFF	TGCAGCGTTGAACACGGACTTGTTGAAGCTTTCTTT
TRBV19	many	.	TRBJ2-5	CASSIDRENQETQYF	TGTGCCAGTAGTATAGATCGGGAAAACCAAGAGACCCAGTACTTC
TRBV5-1	many	TRBD1	TRBJ1-2	CASSLVTGGVYGYTF	TGCGCCAGCAGCTTGGTGACAGGGGGTGTATATGGCTACACCTTC
TRBV5-4	.	.	TRBJ2-1	CTSSQSRLSYNEQFF	TGTACCAGCAGCCAAAGCAGGCTATCCTACAATGAGCAGTTCTTC
TRBV5-4	.	TRBD1	TRBJ2-7	CASSPTGSGNEQYF	TGTGCCAGCAGCCCGACAGGGAGTGGGAACGAGCAGTACTTC
TRBV29-1	.	TRBD1	TRBJ1-1	CSVTTGTGAPNTEAFF	TGCAGCGTTACGACCGGGACAGGGGCGCCGAACACTGAAGCTTTCTTT
TRBV19	.	.	TRBJ1-2	CASSQDTGRGNYGYTF	TGTGCCAGTAGCCAAGACACAGGTCGGGGAAACTATGGCTACACCTTC
TRBV10-3	.	TRBD2	TRBJ2-3	CAISETSGTDTQYF	TGTGCCATCAGTGAGACTAGCGGGACAGATACGCAGTATTTT
TRBV6-1	many	.	TRBJ2-1	CASSPQRNSYNEQFF	TGTGCCAGCAGTCCCCAGCGGAACTCCTACAATGAGCAGTTCTTC
TRBV7-2	.	TRBD1	TRBJ2-7	CASRTGGGEQYF	TGTGCCAGCAGGACAGGGGGCGGGGAGCAGTACTTC
TRBV9	few	TRBD2	TRBJ2-7	CASSAGLAGDGYEQYF	TGTGCCAGCAGCGCCGGACTAGCGGGAGATGGGTACGAGCAGTACTTC
TRBV29-1	once	TRBD2	TRBJ2-3	CSVEMLAGITDTQYF	TGCAGCGTTGAAATGCTAGCGGGGATCACAGATACGCAGTATTTT
TRBV5-6	.	.	TRBJ1-5	CASSFGSGTAQPQHF	TGTGCCAGCAGCTTTGGGTCAGGGACGGCTCAGCCCCAGCATTTT
TRBV20-1	.	TRBD1	TRBJ1-2	CSARDRGLSYGYTF	TGCAGTGCCCGAGACAGGGGGCTAAGCTATGGCTACACCTTC
TRBV11-2	.	.	TRBJ2-3	CASSLVKLDSDTQYF	TGTGCCAGCAGCTTAGTTAAGCTGGATTCAGATACGCAGTATTTT
TRBV29-1	.	TRBD2	TRBJ2-3	CSVVAGADTQYF	TGCAGCGTTGTAGCGGGTGCAGATACGCAGTATTTT
TRBV19	.	.	TRBJ2-6	CATKAAGGAGANVLTF	TGTGCCACTAAGGCGGCAGGAGGGGCTGGGGCCAACGTCCTGACTTTC
TRBV11-2	.	TRBD2	TRBJ2-7	CASSLVLAGAMVYEQYF	TGTGCCAGCAGCTTAGTCCTAGCGGGGGCGATGGTCTACGAGCAGTACTTC
TRBV6-1	few	TRBD2	TRBJ2-1	CASSRRGGALNEQFF	TGTGCCAGCAGTCGCCGCGGGGGGGCCTTAAATGAGCAGTTCTTC
TRBV19	once	.	TRBJ2-5	CASSSLVGEETQYF	TGTGCCAGTAGTTCCCTGGTAGGGGAAGAGACCCAGTACTTC
TRBV29-1	many	.	TRBJ1-3	CSVASISGNTIYF	TGCAGCGTTGCCAGTATCTCTGGAAACACCATATATTTT
TRBV10-3	.	TRBD1	TRBJ1-1	CAISELNRGGTEAFF	TGTGCCATCAGTGAGCTCAACAGGGGGGGCACTGAAGCTTTCTTT
TRBV2	.	.	TRBJ1-5	CASSFDRQGQPQHF	TGTGCCAGCAGTTTTGACAGGCAAGGACAGCCCCAGCATTTT
TRBV19	few	.	TRBJ1-5	CASSMDQTSNQPQHF	TGTGCCAGTAGTATGGACCAGACGAGCAATCAGCCCCAGCATTTT
TRBV19	.	.	TRBJ1-2	CASSIADTLYGYTF	TGTGCCAGTAGTATAGCCGACACCTTATATGGCTACACCTTC
TRBV7-2	.	.	TRBJ1-5	CASSLSSQAQHF	TGTGCCAGCAGCTTAAGCTCTCAGGCCCAGCATTTT
TRBV10-3	.	TRBD1	TRBJ1-2	CAISIDRENGYTF	TGTGCCATCAGTATAGACAGGGAGAATGGCTACACCTTC
TRBV10-2	many	TRBD2	TRBJ2-1	CASRGRSSGGAYNEQFF	TGCGCCAGCAGAGGTCGCTCTAGCGGGGGGGCCTACAATGAGCAGTTCTTC
TRBV20-1	.	TRBD2	TRBJ2-5	CSARDPSGGETQYF	TGCAGTGCTAGAGACCCTAGCGGGGGAGAGACCCAGTACTTC
TRBV5-4	.	.	TRBJ1-1	CASSSGALEAFF	TGTGCCAGCAGCTCAGGGGCGCTTGAAGCTTTCTTT
TRBV7-7	.	.	TRBJ2-1	CASSLGEDSEQFF	TGTGCTAGCAGCTTGGGGGAGGACAGTGAGCAGTTCTTC
TRBV29-1	many	TRBD1	TRBJ1-2	CSGRTGGVSDGYTF	TGCAGCGGCCGAACAGGGGGCGTTTCCGATGGCTACACCTTC
TRBV5-4	.	.	TRBJ2-1	CASSLVGDGQFF	TGTGCCAGCAGCTTGGTAGGGGATGGGCAGTTCTTC
TRBV29-1	.	.	TRBJ2-3	CSVGTSTDTQYF	TGCAGCGTCGGGACGTCCACAGATACGCAGTATTTT
TRBV19	.	.	TRBJ2-1	CASSSDSSWIPNEQFF	TGTGCCAGTAGTAGTGACTCTAGTTGGATTCCCAATGAGCAGTTCTTC
TRBV29-1	.	TRBD1	TRBJ2-7	CSVTGTGGYEQYF	TGCAGCGTTACCGGGACAGGGGGCTACGAGCAGTACTTC
TRBV6-2/TRBV6-3	many	.	TRBJ2-5	CASTAGRATQYF	TGTGCCAGCACGGCGGGACGCGCCACCCAGTACTTC
TRBV9	.	.	TRBJ1-2	CASSPARPTDGGCTF	TGTGCCAGCAGCCCCGCTAGGCCGACGGACGGGGGCTGCACCTTC
TRBV24-1	many	TRBD2	TRBJ2-5	CATSDLGGGGYQETQYF	TGTGCCACCAGTGATTTAGGTGGGGGGGGGTACCAAGAGACCCAGTACTTC
TRBV29-1	.	TRBD1	TRBJ2-6	CSVFDRGPGANVLTF	TGCAGCGTATTCGACAGGGGGCCCGGGGCCAACGTCCTGACTTTC
TRBV20-1	.	TRBD2	TRBJ2-7	CSAPLAGGLREQYF	TGCAGTGCACCACTAGCGGGAGGGTTGCGAGAGCAGTACTTC
TRBV5-1	.	.	TRBJ2-1	CASSFGTLEQFF	TGCGCCAGCAGCTTCGGGACGCTTGAGCAGTTCTTC
TRBV6-4	many	TRBD2	TRBJ2-2	CASVPSGGGTGELFF	TGTGCCAGCGTCCCCTCGGGGGGGGGAACCGGGGAGCTGTTTTTT
TRBV7-8	many	.	TRBJ1-1	CASSLSGGMYTEAFF	TGTGCCAGCAGTCTCTCCGGGGGGATGTACACTGAAGCTTTCTTT
TRBV30	.	TRBD1	TRBJ2-2	CAWSVSVGTGVAGELFF	TGTGCCTGGAGTGTGTCAGTAGGGACAGGGGTTGCCGGGGAGCTGTTTTTT
TRBV11-2	.	TRBD2	TRBJ2-1	CASSPLVAGEYDEQFF	TGTGCCAGCAGCCCCCTAGTGGCGGGGGAGTACGATGAGCAGTTCTTC
TRBV2	once	TRBD2	TRBJ2-3	CASTGLAGGSTDTQYF	TGTGCCAGCACTGGACTAGCGGGGGGATCCACAGATACGCAGTATTTT
TRBV7-6	many	TRBD1	TRBJ2-2	CASSRSRTGKPGELFF	TGTGCCAGCAGTCGATCGCGGACAGGGAAGCCCGGGGAGCTGTTTTTT
TRBV20-1	few	.	TRBJ1-1	CSASPGLWTEAFF	TGCAGTGCTAGTCCGGGGTTGTGGACTGAAGCTTTCTTT